Shown below are 13 T cell receptor beta chains from a single sample sequenced in a study of tumor and adjacent non-tumor tissue in lung cancer. The library came from three nested PCR rounds adapted from ARM-PCR protocols. TCRdb ran MiXCR on the multiplex PCR reads and lists one entry per CDR3 protein. The data show over 110,000 distinct CDR3 sequences, 66% seen once. This sample's RNA came from whole unsorted tissue. Sequencing was performed on lung tumor tissue. These receptors came from a man aged 60 to 69 with small cell lung cancer.

A note on this clonotype: A junction boundary mismatches the germline segment, possibly from a read error. The V call is TRBV20-1, the J call TRBJ2-7; 8 bases agree with TRBD1. The CDR3 loop spans 13 amino acids. Per germline, CDR1 DFQATT and CDR2 SNEGSKA (reference sequence). The CDR3 nucleotides are TGCAGTGCTAAACCGACAGGGGCCTATGAGCAGTACTTC. Translation: CSAKPTGAYEQYF.

This chain connects TRBV6-2 or TRBV6-3 to TRBJ1-5; D may be TRBD1 (6 bases). This CDR3 is built from 14 residues. Germline CDR1 is MNHEY and CDR2 is SVGEGT. The CDR3 region is CVSTTGTPGQPQHF. CDR3 bases: TGTGTCAGTACCACTGGGACACCGGGGCAGCCCCAGCATTTT.

The rearrangement uses TRBV6-1 and TRBJ2-3, with unresolved D. CDR3 size: 13 residues. V dropped 10 bases and J dropped 4 bases, with 15 bases sitting between them. In germline, CDR1 is MNHNS, CDR2 SASEGT. The CDR3 is CAIQDGIPDTQYF. The CDR3 DNA reads as TGTGCCATCCAGGACGGAATCCCAGATACGCAGTATTTT.

To note about this clonotype: One base away lies a much larger clone, so this may be a sequencing read error. The J gene is TRBJ2-1, the V gene TRBV10-3, with a possible D match to TRBD1 (6 bases). Germline V gene data show CDR1 as ENHRY and CDR2 as SYGVKD. The CDR3 has 12 amino acids. CDR3 region: CVISPGTLEQFF. CDR3 DNA sequence: TGTGTCATCAGTCCCGGGACACTTGAGCAGTTCTTC.

This clonotype was picked up many times. CDR3 coding DNA: TGTGCCAGCAGCTTAGAGGCGGGAGGGAAGCGCAATGAGCAGTTCTTC. Encoded protein: CASSLEAGGKRNEQFF. This chain joins TRBV11-2 and TRBJ2-1; 9 nucleotides agree with TRBD2. The J segment lost 6 bases and the V segment lost 0 bases, leaving 6 bases of the junction unmatched. CDR1 and CDR2 from the germline V gene are SGHAT and FQNNGV. The CDR3 totals 16 residues. The variable domain in full, completed from reference TRBV11-2 and TRBJ2-1, reads EAGVAQSPRYKIIEKRQSVAFWCNPISGHATLYWYQQILGQGPKLLIQFQNNGVVDDSQLPKDRFSAERLKGVDSTLKIQPAKLEDSAVYLCASSLEAGGKRNEQFFGPGTRLTVL.

About this clonotype: An end of the junction differs from the germline gene, which may be a read error. This sequence joins TRBV28 and TRBJ1-2, with 8 bases that match TRBD1. The CDR3 covers 16 residues. Germline CDR1 MDHEN, CDR2 SYDVKM. In DNA form, the CDR3 reads TGTGCCTGCAGTCCTACAGGACAGGGCTTCTCCCATGGCTACACCTTC. Protein sequence: CACSPTGQGFSHGYTF.

A note on this clonotype: Germline and junction disagree at one end, which may indicate a read error. The chain carries TRBV5-1 and TRBJ2-1, with TRBD1 matching 10 bases. Germline values: CDR1 SGHRS, CDR2 YFSETQ. The CDR3 extends over 17 amino acids. In DNA form, the CDR3 reads TGCGCCAGCAGCCCTAGGACAGGGGGTCGCTCCTACAATGAGCGGTTCTTC. It yields the protein CASSPRTGGRSYNERFF.

On this clonotype itself: At one boundary the junction diverges from the germline segment, which might be a read error. V is TRBV28 and J is TRBJ2-5; unclear D gene. Germline CDR1 and CDR2: MDHEN and SYDVKM. CDR3 size: 14 residues. CDR3 sequence: CASSSRRDVETQYF. The CDR3 DNA sequence: TGTGCCAGCAGTTCCCGGCGCGACGTCGAGACCCAGTATTTC. The whole variable domain, remainder taken from reference TRBV28 and TRBJ2-5, is DVKVTQSSRYLVKRTGEKVFLECVQDMDHENMFWYRQDPGLGLRLIYFSYDVKMKEKGDIPEGYSVSREKKERFSLILESASTNQTSMYLCASSSRRDVETQYFGPGTRLLVL.

Remarks on this clonotype: A much larger clone differs by one base, so this may be a read error. Here the CDR3 reads CASTPLRSERTIQYF. The CDR3 DNA is TGTGCCAGTACCCCTTTAAGGTCGGAGAGAACCATTCAGTACTTC. This chain links TRBV5-6 with TRBJ2-4; D gene unclear. The CDR3 totals 15 residues. V was cut by 8 bases and J by 9 bases, with 24 bases left in between. Germline V gene sequence: CDR1 SGHDT, CDR2 YYEEEE.

Remarks on this clonotype: The junction and the germline gene differ at one end; a read error may be behind it. The chain is built from TRBV11-2 and TRBJ2-5, with 8 nucleotides matching TRBD1. The CDR3 contains 13 residues. Germline CDR1 and CDR2: SGHAT and FQNNGV. DNA for the CDR3: TGTGCCGGCAGCTCGGGACAGGAAGAGACCCAGTACTTC. This encodes CAGSSGQEETQYF.

The chain uses TRBV5-1 and TRBJ2-7, with 8 bases fitting TRBD2. CDR3 size: 15 residues. V was pared by 3 bases and J by 6 bases, with 11 bases of the junction left unmatched. CDR1 and CDR2 from the germline V gene are SGHRS and YFSETQ. The CDR3 DNA sequence: TGCGCCAGCAGCTGGGGCGGCAGTCGGGGGGGCGAGCAGTACTTC. As protein: CASSWGGSRGGEQYF. The whole variable domain, filled in from reference TRBV5-1 and TRBJ2-7, reads KAGVTQTPRYLIKTRGQQVTLSCSPISGHRSVSWYQQTPGQGLQFLFEYFSETQRNKGNFPGRFSGRQFSNSRSEMNVSTLELGDSALYLCASSWGGSRGGEQYFGPGTRLTVT.

In regard to this clonotype: The junction departs from the called germline gene at one end, perhaps through a read error. The J gene is TRBJ2-7, the V gene TRBV6-1; possible D gene TRBD1, 7 bases. The V gene's germline CDR1 is MNHNS and CDR2 SASEGT. This CDR3 comprises 15 residues. This CDR3 is CVSIGGGSLTYEQYF. DNA for the CDR3: TGTGTCAGCATCGGAGGGGGCAGCCTCACCTACGAGCAGTACTTC.

Many counts were recorded for this clonotype. This rearrangement joins TRBV28 to TRBJ1-5; TRBD1 is a possible D gene (6 bases). V lost 5 bases and J lost 7, with 15 bases in between. The length of the CDR3 is 14 residues. Germline V gene data show CDR1 as MDHEN and CDR2 as SYDVKM. The chain's CDR3 is CASSPSGAIQPQHF. The CDR3 bases are TGTGCCAGCAGTCCCTCAGGGGCCATCCAGCCCCAGCATTTT.